Following are 4 T cell receptor beta chains from one sample sequenced in a study of blood T cells in healthy people across ages. A second PCR of roughly 7 to 11 cycles used a sample-barcoded 5' primer and a J-beta primer mix. TCRdb redid the calling of the 5' RACE reads with MiXCR, one entry per CDR3 protein. Among over 1,500,000 distinct CDR3 sequences listed, roughly 49% were seen once. The material sequenced was blood. All receptors come from a middle-aged woman in good health.

The chain combines TRBV13 with TRBJ2-5; 15 positions match TRBD2. J gave up 1 base and V 9 bases, and 9 bases lay outside the gene matches. This CDR3 spans 17 amino acids. CDR1 and CDR2 from the germline V gene are PRHDT and FYEKMQ (reference sequence). The CDR3 loop is CASSGGLAGGFQETQYF. CDR3 coding DNA: TGTGCCAGTAGCGGTGGACTAGCGGGGGGGTTCCAAGAGACCCAGTACTTC.

The chain combines TRBV4-3 with TRBJ2-3, with 12 nucleotides matching TRBD2. The CDR3 consists of 18 residues. From germline, CDR1 is LGHNA and CDR2 YSLEER. V trimming: 0 bases; J trimming: 2 bases; junction bases outside the gene matches: 6. The CDR3 region has the DNA TGCGCCAGCAGCCAAGATCAAACTAGCGGGGGGACCACAGATACGCAGTATTTT. Protein sequence: CASSQDQTSGGTTDTQYF.

The rearrangement uses TRBV6-2 or TRBV6-3 and TRBJ2-3, with 9 bases identical to TRBD1. The V gene's germline CDR1 is MNHEY and CDR2 SVGEGT. The CDR3 contains 14 residues. J gave up 5 bases and V 4 bases, and 4 bases lay outside the gene matches. CDR3 amino acids: CASSSTGGVDTQYF. The CDR3 DNA reads TGTGCCAGCAGTTCTACAGGGGGCGTAGATACGCAGTATTTT.

The gene calls are TRBV28 and TRBJ2-5; 8 bases are a match to TRBD1. The CDR3 is 16 amino acids. The V gene end was trimmed by 8 bases and the J gene end by 4 bases; junction bases not matched to a gene: 15. CDR1 is MDHEN, CDR2 SYDVKM, per germline. The CDR3 DNA reads as TGTGCCAGCGGGCCCAGGGGGCGATTGGGGGGAGAGACCCAGTACTTC. Encoded protein: CASGPRGRLGGETQYF.